This TCR beta chain came from a study of shared clonotypes between healthy human individuals. Study at large: Three plates each covered CD4 naive and memory; CD8 naive two, CD8 memory one.

Genomic DNA per cell subset filled all wells of several immunoSEQ plates. Profiled with immunoSEQ multiplex PCR; TCRdb holds only in-frame clones, not every one. The sample comprises approximately 1,500,000 clones, approximately 96% of which are singletons, and 1% to 1.5% rests with the top ten. Comments on this clone: Its antigen is not known.

Trimming pared 0 bases from V and 5 bases from J, leaving 13 bases between. The CDR3 is 15 amino acids. From germline, CDR1 is MNHEY and CDR2 SMNVEV (reference sequence). Overall study findings and caveats: Expectations were that clonotype sharing among donors would be affected by sequencing depth.

Material: naive CD4+ T cells sorted from blood. Subset of the sample: CD45RA+ positively selected. This receptor was identified in a man younger than 45 in good health. This sequence joins TRBV27 and TRBJ2-5; D unclear. DNA of the CDR3: TGTGCCAGCAGTTTATCTGGCAGAAAAGCGGAGACCCAGTACTTC. Translating gives CASSLSGRKAETQYF.